The entry that follows covers one T cell receptor (beta chain) sequence. The antigen is unknown. A multiplex PCR was run with 60 Vbeta primers and 13 Jbeta primers. Produced via immunoSEQ multiplex PCR; TCRdb's table is partial and in-frame only. The sample carries 100,000 to 150,000 clones, approximately 80% recorded once. V shed 5 bases and J 6 bases; nucleotides not matched to a gene: 3. There are 14 residues in the CDR3. Germline-derived CDR1 and CDR2 are SGHNT and YENEEA. These data belong to a study of cytomegalovirus exposure and HLA in healthy donors. Background on the study: Early released data comprised around 80 million unique TCRs from HLA-typed donors.

Overall study findings and caveats: A later analysis reportedly found fewer N-insertions in an Asian-associated ancestry cluster than the approximately 660-donor mean. An analysis that was carried out later associated 16,000 or so TCR beta sequences with HLA alleles at 0.05 false discovery rate. The sole available immune exposure information was CMV serostatus.

The receptor's source is a man in his forties or fifties in good health and CMV-seronegative. The V and J genes are TRBV11-3 and TRBJ2-2; 10 bases fit TRBD1. The sequenced material came from PBMCs. The CDR3 region has the DNA TGTGCCAGCAGCCCGGGACAGGGGCCCGGGGAGCTGTTTTTT. Translated, it gives CASSPGQGPGELFF.